The T cell receptor beta chain under discussion was sequenced for a study of T cell responses to AZD1222 COVID-19 vaccine. Study observations and caveats: None of the repertoires were sampled until the peak T cell response had passed. Only a handful of AZD1222 recipients, roughly six in all, had baseline seropositivity. Donors were largely white British and mainly female; clonal diversity was possibly underestimated. Across spike, vaccine-associated CD4 TCRs were found, dominant at 160-218 and 743-854.

TCRdb's table, derived via immunoSEQ multiplex PCR, lists solely in-frame clones and lacks some. The sample shows more than 80,000 clones, approximately 91% of them seen only once. Worth noting for this clone: The antigen is undetermined.

The germline CDR1 and CDR2 sequences are SGDLS and YYNGEE. Trimming left V 0 bases short and J 1 base short, with 8 bases between. The CDR3 consists of 15 residues. The V call is TRBV9, the J call TRBJ1-3; D remains unclear. The sequenced sample was peripheral blood, obtained on day 0 of AZD1222 vaccination. The sequence was obtained from an adult in good health. CDR3 amino acids: CASSVEDESGNTIYF. Written as DNA, the CDR3 is TGTGCCAGCAGCGTAGAGGATGAGTCTGGAAACACCATATATTTT.